The rows below give T cell receptor beta chains drawn from one sample of a study of identical twins. TCRdb passed the 5' RACE reads through MiXCR, listing each CDR3 protein once. Of 450,000 to 650,000 distinct CDR3 sequences in the sample, 9.6% are singletons; the top ten hold approximately 3%. Separately, the same data were catalogued under a study of yellow fever vaccine responses in identical twins.

The sequencing input was PBMCs. All receptors derive from a woman under 30 in good health. The CDR3 runs from the conserved cysteine through the conserved F or W. The D gene is left open where the match is weak. Clone size, where shown, is once, few, many, or a class for clones that have expanded.

abundance	d_gene	j_gene	v_gene	CDR3nt	CDR3aa
NA	TRBD2	TRBJ2-1	TRBV3-1	TGTACCAGCAGACTCTCCGGGACTAGCACCTCGAACTACAATGAGCAGTTCTTC	CTSRLSGTSTSNYNEQFF
many	TRBD1	TRBJ2-3	TRBV28	TGTGCCAGCCTCGATCGGGACAGGGTACCAGATACGCAGTATTTT	CASLDRDRVPDTQYF
few	NA	TRBJ1-1	TRBV12-3/TRBV12-4	TGTGCCAGCAGGTCCGGGACCGTGAACACTGAAGCTTTCTTT	CASRSGTVNTEAFF
many	NA	TRBJ1-2	TRBV7-2	TGTGCCAGCAGCTATACAGGGATTGGTGGCTACACCTTC	CASSYTGIGGYTF
few	TRBD2	TRBJ2-3	TRBV24-1	TGTGCCACCAGTGTCGCTTCCGGGGGGAAGGATACGCAGTATTTT	CATSVASGGKDTQYF
NA	NA	TRBJ2-1	TRBV15	TGTGCCACCAGCAAGGGGGGGGGGCAAGGATACAATGAGCAGTTCTTC	CATSKGGGQGYNEQFF
many	NA	TRBJ2-1	TRBV28	TGTGCCAGCAGTTTCTCTGATCAGGGAAATGAGCAGTTCTTC	CASSFSDQGNEQFF
few	NA	TRBJ2-7	TRBV7-9	TGTGCCAGCAGCTTAGGGCTAGATCCCTACGAGCAGTACTTC	CASSLGLDPYEQYF
NA	TRBD2	TRBJ2-3	TRBV7-8	TGTGCCAGCAGCCCTAGCGGGGGCACATATACGCAGTATTTT	CASSPSGGTYTQYF
NA	NA	TRBJ2-7	TRBV18	TGTGCCAGCTCACGGATCGAGTCCTACGAGCAGTACTTC	CASSRIESYEQYF
many	NA	TRBJ1-6	TRBV5-1	TGCGCCAGCAGCTTGGATTGGGGGGCTAATTCACCCCTCCACTTT	CASSLDWGANSPLHF
few	TRBD1	TRBJ2-3	TRBV7-6	TGTGCCAGCAGCTTAGCGTACGGAGACAGGGGAGATACGCAGTATTTT	CASSLAYGDRGDTQYF
few	TRBD2	TRBJ2-3	TRBV11-2	TGTGCCAGCAGCCCAGGACTAGCGGGAGGATATTGGGGAGATACGCAGTATTTT	CASSPGLAGGYWGDTQYF
NA	NA	TRBJ2-5	TRBV2	TGTGCCAGCAGTGAAGCGCTTCCAGTACAGGGCGCGGGGACCCAGTACTTC	CASSEALPVQGAGTQYF
few	TRBD2	TRBJ2-7	TRBV11-2	TGTGCCAGCAGCTCTGGACTAGCGGGATCCACCTCCTACGAGCAGTACTTC	CASSSGLAGSTSYEQYF
many	TRBD2	TRBJ2-1	TRBV6-2/TRBV6-3	TGTGCCAGCAGACCTCTCCCGGGACTAGCGATCGACAATGAGCAGTTCTTC	CASRPLPGLAIDNEQFF
NA	NA	TRBJ2-7	TRBV19	TGTGCCAGTAGTCCCACGGCAGAATCCTACGAGCAGTACTTC	CASSPTAESYEQYF
NA	NA	TRBJ2-7	TRBV14	TGTGCCAGCAGCCAAGGTTTGATGGGAAGCGAGCAGTACTTC	CASSQGLMGSEQYF
many	NA	TRBJ2-5	TRBV11-2	TGTGCCAGCAGCTTATCCTGGACTCCGGTGGAAGAGACCCAGTACTTC	CASSLSWTPVEETQYF
NA	NA	TRBJ1-4	TRBV11-2	TGTGCCAGCAGCCATAGTCCCGGGACAAGGGGGACTAATGAAAAACTGTTTTTT	CASSHSPGTRGTNEKLFF
many	NA	TRBJ1-5	TRBV20-1	TGCAGTGCTAGAGTCATGGATAAGGGGCTTGATCAGCCCCAGCATTTT	CSARVMDKGLDQPQHF
few	NA	TRBJ2-7	TRBV12-3/TRBV12-4	TGTGCCAGCAAGCGGAATAAGCTCTACGAGCAGTACTTC	CASKRNKLYEQYF
many	TRBD2	TRBJ2-5	TRBV20-1	TGCAGTGCTAGTGGGCTTTTGGTAGCGGGGGAAGAGACCCAGTACTTC	CSASGLLVAGEETQYF
few	TRBD1	TRBJ2-7	TRBV4-2	TGTGCCAGCAGCCAAGTAACCGGGACAGCTTCTTACGAGCAGTACTTC	CASSQVTGTASYEQYF
NA	NA	TRBJ2-5	TRBV7-9	TGTGCCAGCAGAAGACAGGACGATCGAGAGACCCAGTACTTC	CASRRQDDRETQYF
many	NA	TRBJ2-5	TRBV4-3	TGCGCCAGCAGCCAAGCGCGGGGCCTCCAAGAGACCCAGTACTTC	CASSQARGLQETQYF
many	NA	TRBJ2-1	TRBV27	TGTGCCAGCAGGGGTAGGGATGAGCAGTTCTTC	CASRGRDEQFF
many	TRBD2	TRBJ2-3	TRBV29-1	TGCAGCGTTGAAGGAGCGGGGGAGGGGGGCACAGATACGCAGTATTTT	CSVEGAGEGGTDTQYF
few	NA	TRBJ2-4	TRBV20-1	TGCAGTGCTAGAGTTGAAGGAGCCAAAAACATTCAGTACTTC	CSARVEGAKNIQYF
NA	NA	TRBJ2-7	TRBV29-1	TGCAGCGTTTTAGGGGGCTACGAGCAGTACTTC	CSVLGGYEQYF
few	TRBD2	TRBJ2-1	TRBV10-3	TGTGCCATCGGGGGGGTCCTTTTCAATGAGCAGTTCTTC	CAIGGVLFNEQFF
NA	TRBD2	TRBJ2-1	TRBV3-1	TGTGCCAGCAGCCCTCGGACTAGCGGGATACCCTCCTACAATGAGCAGTTCTTC	CASSPRTSGIPSYNEQFF
NA	NA	TRBJ2-7	TRBV20-1	TGCAGTGCTAGAGGGGGGCCCGCATCCTACGAGCAGTACTTC	CSARGGPASYEQYF
NA	NA	TRBJ2-3	TRBV30	TGTGCCTGGAGTGTTAGGATGAGAGATACGCAGTATTTT	CAWSVRMRDTQYF
few	NA	TRBJ2-3	TRBV7-2	TGTGCCAGCAGCCAATGGAGAGATACGCAGTATTTT	CASSQWRDTQYF
many	NA	TRBJ2-7	TRBV5-1	TGCGCCAGCAGAGGGACAAACGCCTACGAGCAGTACTTC	CASRGTNAYEQYF
NA	NA	TRBJ2-1	TRBV28	TGTGCCACCCGGGACTCGCCCAATGAGCAGTTCTTC	CATRDSPNEQFF
many	TRBD2	TRBJ2-3	TRBV28	TGTGCCAGCAGTTTATCGTACAGCGGGGACCGCACAGATACGCAGTATTTT	CASSLSYSGDRTDTQYF
NA	TRBD1	TRBJ2-5	TRBV10-3	TGTGCCATCAGGGAGCCTTCCGGGGACAGCCTGACGTACCAAGAGACCCAGTACTTC	CAIREPSGDSLTYQETQYF
NA	TRBD2	TRBJ2-1	TRBV12-3/TRBV12-4	TGTGCCAGCCAACTAGCGGGAGGCACCTACAATGAGCAGTTCTTC	CASQLAGGTYNEQFF